The rows below give T cell receptor beta chains drawn from one sample of a study of PD-L1 blockade in urothelial cancer. Assay used: immunoSEQ multiplex PCR; TCRdb lists only in-frame clones, some missing. Here the sample spans 35,000 to 40,000 clones, 80% to 95% being singletons. The sequencing here drew on PBMCs, taken around atezolizumab (anti-PD-L1) treatment. These receptors originate from a man in his 70s with urothelial cancer. CDR3s include the opening cysteine and the closing phenylalanine or tryptophan. Expanded clones get a size class; other rows say once, few or many, or leave the size out.

clone_size: few; v_call: TRBV28; cdr3_aa: CASSLYPGLAARVTYEQYF
clone_size: .; v_call: TRBV5-1; cdr3_aa: CASSLGPAGSSYEQYF
clone_size: .; v_call: TRBV28; cdr3_aa: CASRPDGGPRVKNIQYF
clone_size: .; v_call: TRBV30; cdr3_aa: CAWRPAGVSSGNTIYF
clone_size: .; v_call: TRBV10-3; cdr3_aa: CAISVNPPGSDTQYF
clone_size: once; v_call: TRBV28; cdr3_aa: CASSYSGRTEAFF
clone_size: few; v_call: TRBV6-1; cdr3_aa: CASLLRDSLYEQYF
clone_size: .; v_call: TRBV7-8; cdr3_aa: CASSPRDRGDNEQFF
clone_size: .; v_call: TRBV10-1; cdr3_aa: CASSELGLAAHTDTQYF
clone_size: once; v_call: TRBV19; cdr3_aa: CASSPYSGIGTLQQFF
clone_size: .; v_call: TRBV5-1; cdr3_aa: CASSLVTGTQETQYF
clone_size: .; v_call: TRBV5-4; cdr3_aa: CASRPGLAGIGGRDTQYF
clone_size: .; v_call: TRBV4-1; cdr3_aa: CASSQQGQTQYF
clone_size: .; v_call: TRBV18; cdr3_aa: CASSPLPDQAKDYGYTF
clone_size: once; v_call: TRBV6-6; cdr3_aa: CASSYSTGIKVEAFF
clone_size: few; v_call: TRBV2; cdr3_aa: CASLLTERQFF
clone_size: .; v_call: TRBV29-1; cdr3_aa: CSVNSGEETQYF
clone_size: .; v_call: TRBV9; cdr3_aa: CASSLDRGTGELFF
clone_size: once; v_call: TRBV7-9; cdr3_aa: CASSLTSAEIGELFF
clone_size: .; v_call: TRBV5-1; cdr3_aa: CASSSTTGMNTEAFF